One T cell receptor beta chain is described in this entry. The antigen is not known. Measured with immunoSEQ multiplex PCR; TCRdb has only the in-frame clones, and not every one. The sample gives fewer than 85,000 clones, 75% to 90% of which show up once; roughly 0.51% is in the top ten. This specimen comes from a study of OX40 agonist ivuxolimab in advanced cancers. V lost 1 base and J lost 0, with 6 bases in between. This CDR3 spans 14 amino acids. The germline V gene encodes CDR1 SGHNT and CDR2 YYREEE (reference sequence). Study conclusions and caveats: Among patients with partial responses at 0.1-3.0 mg/kg, clonal expansion was among the lowest.

The clonotype was recovered from an adult with an advanced solid tumor such as melanoma, head and neck, liver or kidney cancer. The chain uses TRBV5-4 and TRBJ2-3; D is unclear. Material: CD4+ or CD8+ T cells sorted from blood, obtained in a trial of the OX40 agonist ivuxolimab. The CDR3 coding sequence is TGTGCCAGCAGCTTGTTGAGGAGCACAGATACGCAGTATTTT. It is translated as CASSLLRSTDTQYF.